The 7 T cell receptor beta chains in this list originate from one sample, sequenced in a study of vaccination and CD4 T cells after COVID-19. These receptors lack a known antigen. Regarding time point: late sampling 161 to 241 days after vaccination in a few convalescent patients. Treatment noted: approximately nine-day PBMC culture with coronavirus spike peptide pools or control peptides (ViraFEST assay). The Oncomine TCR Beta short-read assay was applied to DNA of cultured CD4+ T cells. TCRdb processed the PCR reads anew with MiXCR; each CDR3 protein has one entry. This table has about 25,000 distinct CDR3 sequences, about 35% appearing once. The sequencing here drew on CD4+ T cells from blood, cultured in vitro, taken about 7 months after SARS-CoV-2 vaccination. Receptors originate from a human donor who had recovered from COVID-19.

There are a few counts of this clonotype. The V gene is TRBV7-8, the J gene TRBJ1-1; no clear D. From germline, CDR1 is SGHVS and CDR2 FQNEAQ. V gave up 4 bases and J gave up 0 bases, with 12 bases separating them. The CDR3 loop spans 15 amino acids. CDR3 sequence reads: CASSSRMAVNTEAFF. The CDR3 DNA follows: TGTGCCAGCAGCTCAAGGATGGCGGTGAACACTGAAGCTTTCTTT.

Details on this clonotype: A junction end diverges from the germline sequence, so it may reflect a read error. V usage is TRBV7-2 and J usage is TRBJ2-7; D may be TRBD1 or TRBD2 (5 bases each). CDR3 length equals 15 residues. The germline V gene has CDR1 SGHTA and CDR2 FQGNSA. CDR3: CVSSAQMGDPYEQYF. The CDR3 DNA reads TGTGTCAGCAGCGCACAGATGGGGGATCCCTACGAGCAGTACTTC.

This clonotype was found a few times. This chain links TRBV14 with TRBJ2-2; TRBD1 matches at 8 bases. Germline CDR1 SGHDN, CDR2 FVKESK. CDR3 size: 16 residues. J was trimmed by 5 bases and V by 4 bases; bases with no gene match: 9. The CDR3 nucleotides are TGTGCCAGCAGCCCCTTTGGACAGGGTCTTACCGGGGAGCTGTTTTTT. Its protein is CASSPFGQGLTGELFF.

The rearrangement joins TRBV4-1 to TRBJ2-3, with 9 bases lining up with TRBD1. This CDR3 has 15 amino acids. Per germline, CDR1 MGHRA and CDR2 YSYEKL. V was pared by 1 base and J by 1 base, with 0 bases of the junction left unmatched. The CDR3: CASSQGQGGTDTQYF. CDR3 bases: TGCGCCAGCAGCCAAGGACAGGGGGGCACAGATACGCAGTATTTT.

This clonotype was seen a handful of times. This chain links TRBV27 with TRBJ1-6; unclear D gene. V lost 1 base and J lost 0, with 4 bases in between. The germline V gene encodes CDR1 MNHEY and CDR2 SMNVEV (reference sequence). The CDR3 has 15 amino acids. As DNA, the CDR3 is TGTGCCAGCAGTTTATGGAGCTCCTATAATTCACCCCTCCACTTT. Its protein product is CASSLWSSYNSPLHF.

The CDR3 is CASSEAWRGEQYF. The DNA of the CDR3 is TGTGCCAGCAGTGAAGCATGGAGGGGCGAGCAGTACTTC. This chain uses TRBV2 with TRBJ2-7; tentative D call: TRBD2 (6 bases). Per the germline V gene, CDR1 is SNHLY and CDR2 is FYNNEI. The CDR3 is 13 residues long. The germline V and J ends were trimmed by 0 bases and 6 bases, with 9 bases remaining between them. Based on the CDR3 plus reference TRBV2 and TRBJ2-7, the full variable domain is EPEVTQTPSHQVTQMGQEVILRCVPISNHLYFYWYRQILGQKVEFLVSFYNNEISEKSEIFDDQFSVERPDGSNFTLKIRSTKLEDSAMYFCASSEAWRGEQYFGPGTRLTVT.

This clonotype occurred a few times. The CDR3 is CASSFFGEYGYTF. Written as DNA, the CDR3 is TGTGCCAGCAGCTTCTTCGGGGAATACGGCTACACCTTC. V and J are TRBV7-9 and TRBJ1-2, with D uncertain. CDR3 length: 13 amino acids. Germline V gene sequence: CDR1 SEHNR, CDR2 FQNEAQ (reference sequence). Trimming stripped 3 bases from V and 8 bases from J, with 13 bases between.